This T cell receptor (beta chain) was observed in a study of cytomegalovirus exposure and HLA in healthy donors. The study's findings and limits: The majority of TCR sequences were rare, yet some public TCRs appeared in many donors. One later analysis, an examination of the 120 validation repertoires, found that first-cohort TCR clusters tended to co-occur in them. According to reports, the classifier identified cytomegalovirus status with high specificity and sensitivity.

Germline CDR1 and CDR2: SEHNR and FQNEAQ (reference sequence). Trimming took 0 bases from V and 5 from J; bases not matched to a gene: 3. This CDR3 has 14 amino acids. Sequencing was performed with immunoSEQ multiplex PCR; in TCRdb, only in-frame clones are kept and a portion is missing. The sample has around 130,000 clones, 89% seen once. As to this clone: Its antigen remains unidentified.

The sequenced material came from PBMCs. The chain carries TRBV7-9 and TRBJ2-7; 8 bases match TRBD1. The receptor comes from a young man in good health and CMV-seronegative. CDR3 coding DNA: TGTGCCAGCAGCTTAGCCGCGACAGGGGACGAGCAGTACTTC. This gives the protein CASSLAATGDEQYF.